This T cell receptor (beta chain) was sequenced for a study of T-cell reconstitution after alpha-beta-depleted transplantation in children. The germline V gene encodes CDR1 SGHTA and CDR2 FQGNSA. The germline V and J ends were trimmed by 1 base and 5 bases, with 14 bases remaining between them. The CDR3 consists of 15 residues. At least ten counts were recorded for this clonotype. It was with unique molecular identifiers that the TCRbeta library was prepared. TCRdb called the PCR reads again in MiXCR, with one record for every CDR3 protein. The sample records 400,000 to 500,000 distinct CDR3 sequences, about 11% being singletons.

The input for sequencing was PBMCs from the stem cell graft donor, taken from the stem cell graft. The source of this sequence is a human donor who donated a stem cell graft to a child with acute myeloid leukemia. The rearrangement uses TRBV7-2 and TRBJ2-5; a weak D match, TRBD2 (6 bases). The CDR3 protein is CASSLEGLARETQYF. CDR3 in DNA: TGTGCCAGCAGCTTAGAGGGACTGGCGAGGGAGACCCAGTACTTC.